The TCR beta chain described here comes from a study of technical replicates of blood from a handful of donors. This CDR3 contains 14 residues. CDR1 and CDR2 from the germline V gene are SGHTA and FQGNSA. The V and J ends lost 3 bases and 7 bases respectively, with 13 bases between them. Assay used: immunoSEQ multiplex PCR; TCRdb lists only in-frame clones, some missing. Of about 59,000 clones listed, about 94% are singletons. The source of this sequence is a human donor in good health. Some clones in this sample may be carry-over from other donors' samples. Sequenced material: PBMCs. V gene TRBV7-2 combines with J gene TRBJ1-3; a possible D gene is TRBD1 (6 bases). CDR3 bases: TGTGCCAGCAGCTTCTTATCACAGGGCAACACCATATATTTT. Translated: CASSFLSQGNTIYF. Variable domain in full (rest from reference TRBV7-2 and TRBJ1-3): GAGVSQSPSNKVTEKGKDVELRCDPISGHTALYWYRQSLGQGLEFLIYFQGNSAPDKSGLPSDRFSAERTGGSVSTLTIQRTQQEDSAVYLCASSFLSQGNTIYFGEGSWLTVV.